Listed below are T cell receptor beta chains from one sample, sequenced in a study of cytomegalovirus exposure and HLA in healthy donors. The assay was immunoSEQ multiplex PCR, and TCRdb's table has in-frame clones only and misses some. The sample has 100,000 or so clones, over 75% seen once. Sequenced input: PBMCs. These TCRs come from a man aged 30 to 39 in good health and CMV-seronegative. Both conserved end residues are part of each CDR3. Each record gives: D gene, V gene, J gene, clone size, CDR3 DNA, CDR3 protein. D genes are given only for firm matches. Some rows have no size entry. The others give once, few or many, or a class for an expanded clone.

>TRBD1|TRBV6-1|TRBJ1-5|few
TGTGCCAGCAGTGTAGCCGGGACAGGGATCAATCAGCCCCAGCATTTT
CASSVAGTGINQPQHF
>.|TRBV7-5|TRBJ1-4|.
TGTGCCAGAACCACATACCGGGGGGCGTATAATGAAAAACTGTTTTTT
CARTTYRGAYNEKLFF
>.|TRBV5-8|TRBJ2-1|.
TGTGCCAGCAGCTTTGGGAGGACTCCTAAGGGGGAGCAGTTCTTC
CASSFGRTPKGEQFF
>.|TRBV6-1|TRBJ2-1|.
TGTGCCAGCAGTGAAGTCCCCCTGGGCCAGGGGGGCGGGGAGCAGTTCTTC
CASSEVPLGQGGGEQFF
>TRBD1|TRBV30|TRBJ2-7|.
TGTGCCTGGAGTGTTGATAAGTGGGGACAGGCCCTAGAAGTTTCCTACGAGCAGTACTTC
CAWSVDKWGQALEVSYEQYF
>TRBD1|TRBV5-1|TRBJ2-2|.
TGCGCCAGCAGCTATTCGGGACAGGGGAGAACCGGGGAGCTGTTTTTT
CASSYSGQGRTGELFF
>.|TRBV28|TRBJ1-6|.
TGTGCCAGCAGGAAGAGCTCCTATAATTCACCCCTCCACTTT
CASRKSSYNSPLHF
>.|TRBV11-2|TRBJ1-1|.
TGTGCCAGCAGCCCCCGCTCCGGGACTGAAGCTTTCTTT
CASSPRSGTEAFF
>TRBD2|TRBV5-1|TRBJ2-3|.
TGCGCCAGCAGCTTGGGAGCGGGAGGCGATACGCAGTATTTT
CASSLGAGGDTQYF
>TRBD1|TRBV6-5|TRBJ1-1|.
TGTGCCAGCAGTATAAAAGACAGGGTCCATACTGAAGCTTTCTTT
CASSIKDRVHTEAFF
>.|TRBV19|TRBJ2-1|.
TGTGCCAGTAGTACTCGATATCCCAGACGGTCACCCGGGAATGAGCAGTTCTTC
CASSTRYPRRSPGNEQFF
>.|TRBV4-2|TRBJ2-5|.
TGTGCCAGCAGCCAAGTTTCGGACTTACAAGAGACCCAGTACTTC
CASSQVSDLQETQYF
>.|TRBV28|TRBJ1-1|.
TGTGCCAGCAGTTCACCTACCCCACGGGGAGAGGACACTGAAGCTTTCTTT
CASSSPTPRGEDTEAFF
>.|TRBV7-2|TRBJ2-7|once
TGTGCCAGCAGCCGAGAGGTGGCGAACGAGCAGTACTTC
CASSREVANEQYF
>TRBD1|TRBV10-1|TRBJ1-1|.
TGCGCCAGCAGTGAGTACAGGGGGGGGTCTGAAGCTTTCTTT
CASSEYRGGSEAFF
>TRBD1|TRBV5-1|TRBJ2-7|.
TGCGCCAGCAGCTTGGCAAGGGGGCCGTCCGAGCAGTACTTC
CASSLARGPSEQYF
>.|TRBV7-6|TRBJ2-2|.
TGTGCCAGCAGCTTCGGCAGGCCCCCCGGGGAGCTGTTTTTT
CASSFGRPPGELFF
>TRBD2|TRBV11-2|TRBJ2-7|.
TGTGCCAGCAGCCCGAATAGCGGGATCCCCTACGAGCAGTACTTC
CASSPNSGIPYEQYF
>.|TRBV7-8|TRBJ1-1|.
TGTGCCAGCAGCTTAGAACAGCCGAACACTGAAGCTTTCTTT
CASSLEQPNTEAFF
>TRBD1|TRBV12-5|TRBJ2-7|.
TGTGCTAGTGCCTCACAGGGGAACGAGCAGTACTTC
CASASQGNEQYF
>.|TRBV18|TRBJ1-4|.
TGTGCCAGCTCACCTCAACGGGGGGGGCTTAATGAAAAACTGTTTTTT
CASSPQRGGLNEKLFF
>.|TRBV6-1|TRBJ2-1|once
TGTGCCAGCAGTGGGGCCTGGTCCCCGGATGAGCAGTTCTTC
CASSGAWSPDEQFF
>.|TRBV14|TRBJ1-4|.
TGTGCCAGCAGCCAAGTTCGGGGAACTAATGAAAAACTGTTTTTT
CASSQVRGTNEKLFF
>.|TRBV28|TRBJ2-5|.
TGTGCCAGCAGTTTGCCGCTGGCGGGGGAGACCCAGTACTTC
CASSLPLAGETQYF
>TRBD2|TRBV11-2|TRBJ2-7|.
TGTGCCAGCAGCGAGGGGACTAGCGGGAGGCTGATCTCCTACGAGCAGTACTTC
CASSEGTSGRLISYEQYF
>TRBD1|TRBV6-6|TRBJ1-4|.
TGTGCCAGCAGTTCCTGGCAGGGGGCATACGAAAAACTGTTTTTT
CASSSWQGAYEKLFF
>TRBD2|TRBV5-8|TRBJ2-5|.
TGTGCCAGCAGCCCCGGGAGGACTAGCGGGGAAGGAGAGACCCAGTACTTC
CASSPGRTSGEGETQYF
>TRBD1|TRBV9|TRBJ1-1|once
TGTGCCAGCAGCGCCGGACAGGGCAGCACTGAAGCTTTCTTT
CASSAGQGSTEAFF
>.|TRBV9|TRBJ2-7|few
TGTGCCAGCAGCCTTGGGGGCTACCCAAGCTACGAGCAGTACTTC
CASSLGGYPSYEQYF
>TRBD2|TRBV27|TRBJ2-2|.
TGTGCCAGCATCCACATCGGGGGGATGGGGGAGCTGTTTTTT
CASIHIGGMGELFF
>.|TRBV28|TRBJ1-5|few
TGTGCCAGCAGTCTCCCGGGGGGACTGGGCAATCAGCCCCAGCATTTT
CASSLPGGLGNQPQHF
>TRBD1|TRBV5-6|TRBJ1-1|few
TGTGCCAGCAGTGTGGGAGGCAGGGGGAAGAACACTGAAGCTTTCTTT
CASSVGGRGKNTEAFF